The source of this T cell receptor (beta chain) is a study of graft-versus-host responses after intestinal transplantation. Clones were read by immunoSEQ multiplex PCR, and TCRdb kept only the in-frame ones, dropping some. This sample has about 51,000 clones, with approximately 88% found just once. For this clone: Its antigen is still unknown.

CDR1 MNHNS and CDR2 SASEGT come from the germline V gene. This CDR3 has 16 amino acids. The junction had 10 bases not matched to a gene; V was cut back by 4 bases and J by 7 bases. The chain has TRBV6-1 and TRBJ2-1, with 10 bases matching TRBD2. This sample comprised unstimulated CD4+ T cells sorted from spleen or lymph node cells, obtained before transplant. This TCR was recovered from a human donor who was the organ donor for an intestinal transplant. For the CDR3, the DNA is TGTGCCAGCAGTGTTAGAGCGGGAGGGGGTAGAAATGAGCAGTTCTTC. Translated: CASSVRAGGGRNEQFF.